These 5 T cell receptor beta chains were all obtained from the same sample, sequenced in a study of T-cell reconstitution after alpha-beta-depleted transplantation in children listed by TCRdb under 2016. The library came from PCR. The sequencer was an Illumina HiSeq 2500. TCR library preparation used molecular barcoding, with unique molecular identifiers applied to normalize quantification of the TCRbeta repertoire. Starting from the raw public reads, TCRdb applied fastp trimming at Q25, assembled clones with MiXCR and retained in-frame beta chains. When rows share a CDR3 protein, they turn into one entry using the most common DNA and genes. This sample holds about 600,000 distinct CDR3 sequences; about 10% were observed only once. The ten most abundant clones make up 4% of the sample. The sample was PBMCs from the stem cell graft donor, taken from the stem cell graft. These receptors came from a human donor who donated a stem cell graft to a child with acute myeloid leukemia.

The rearrangement uses TRBV7-3 and TRBJ2-6; D is uncertain. CDR1 and CDR2 from the germline V gene are SGHTA and FQGTGA. CDR3 size: 17 residues. V was pared by 5 bases and J by 2 bases, with 16 bases between. CDR3 bases: TGTGCCAGCAGCGCCACGAGCAGCATTACTGGGGCCAACGTCCTGACTTTC. Amino acid sequence: CASSATSSITGANVLTF.

This clonotype was recorded at least ten times. The rearrangement uses TRBV7-8 and TRBJ2-7; D uncertain. This CDR3 spans 13 amino acids. V was cut by 4 bases and J by 3 bases, with 10 bases left in between. Per germline, CDR1 SGHVS and CDR2 FQNEAQ. The CDR3 nucleotides read TGTGCCAGCAGCTCACTACCAGACTACGAGCAGTACTTC. It specifies CASSSLPDYEQYF. Full variable domain (missing parts from reference TRBV7-8 and TRBJ2-7): GAGVSQSPRYKVAKRGQDVALRCDPISGHVSLFWYQQALGQGPEFLTYFQNEAQLDKSGLPSDRFFAERPEGSVSTLKIQRTQQEDSAVYLCASSSLPDYEQYFGPGTRLTVT.

The V and J genes are TRBV14 and TRBJ1-1; TRBD1 is a possible D gene (5 bases). The V gene lost 4 bases and the J gene lost 8 bases, with 14 bases spanning the gap. Germline values: CDR1 SGHDN, CDR2 FVKESK. The CDR3 extends over 13 amino acids. The CDR3 loop is CASSRDLSSEAFF. The CDR3 region has the DNA TGTGCCAGCAGCCGGGACCTCTCGAGCGAAGCTTTCTTT.

The chain has TRBV18 and TRBJ2-2, with D perhaps TRBD1 (6 bases). V lost 0 bases, J lost 2 bases, and 13 bases lay in between. The germline V gene encodes CDR1 KGHSH and CDR2 LQKENI. This CDR3 has 17 amino acids. The CDR3 sequence: CASSPPALGTNTGELFF. CDR3 sequence (DNA): TGTGCCAGCTCACCACCAGCACTTGGGACAAACACCGGGGAGCTGTTTTTT. Filled out from reference TRBV18 and TRBJ2-2, the complete variable domain reads NAGVMQNPRHLVRRRGQEARLRCSPMKGHSHVYWYRQLPEEGLKFMVYLQKENIIDESGMPKERFSAEFPKEGPSILRIQQVVRGDSAAYFCASSPPALGTNTGELFFGEGSRLTVL.

This clonotype was found many times. V and J are TRBV9 and TRBJ2-1, with a possible D match to TRBD1 (5 bases). V gave up 0 bases and J gave up 4 bases, with 11 bases separating them. Germline-derived CDR1 and CDR2 are SGDLS and YYNGEE. The CDR3 consists of 15 residues. CDR3 amino acids: CASSVGAGSYNEQFF. In nucleotides, the CDR3 is TGTGCCAGCAGCGTAGGGGCAGGGTCGTACAATGAGCAGTTCTTC.